These 32 T cell receptor beta chains originate from one sample sequenced in a study of identical twins. TCRdb itself ran the 5' RACE reads through MiXCR, one entry per CDR3 protein. The data show approximately 210,000 distinct CDR3 sequences, 15% seen once. This sample was also put to use in a study of T cells expressing NK-cell markers.

The sequencing input was CD8+ T cells sorted from blood. The receptors here all came from a woman aged 18-35 years in good health.

This clonotype was seen a few times. This chain joins TRBV5-1 and TRBJ2-1; D gene unclear. There are 12 residues in the CDR3. V lost 1 base, J lost 10 bases, and 9 bases lay in between. CDR1 SGHRS and CDR2 YFSETQ come from the germline V gene. The CDR3 loop is CASSLFGIEQFF. CDR3 bases: TGCGCCAGCAGCTTGTTCGGTATAGAGCAGTTCTTC.

This clonotype was counted only a few times. The chain combines TRBV2 with TRBJ2-3; 9 bases are a match to TRBD1. The CDR3 runs 17 residues. V dropped 5 bases and J dropped 4; count of bases not matched to a gene: 13. The germline V gene encodes CDR1 SNHLY and CDR2 FYNNEI. The CDR3 nucleotides are TGTGCCAGCAGTTTCTCCCGGGACAGGGCCGGGGCAGATACGCAGTATTTT. Amino acid sequence: CASSFSRDRAGADTQYF.

This clonotype has a handful of counts. The rearrangement uses TRBV7-9 and TRBJ2-2, with 7 bases fitting TRBD1. CDR3 length: 16 residues. Trimming removed 3 bases from V and 0 bases from J; junction bases left unmatched: 4. Germline-derived CDR1 and CDR2 are SEHNR and FQNEAQ (reference sequence). The CDR3 bases are TGTGCCAGCAGCTTTTCGGGACAGCCGAACACCGGGGAGCTGTTTTTT. Amino acids: CASSFSGQPNTGELFF.

The chain is built from TRBV5-6 and TRBJ2-1, with D unresolved. This CDR3 spans 12 amino acids. Trimming took 5 bases from V and 4 from J, leaving 7 bases between them. Germline CDR1 and CDR2: SGHDT and YYEEEE. The CDR3, as DNA: TGTGCCAGCAGGGTGATGTACAATGAGCAGTTCTTC. Amino acids: CASRVMYNEQFF.

This rearrangement joins TRBV9 to TRBJ2-7; D possibly corresponds to TRBD2 (5 bases). With 2 bases removed from V and 2 bases from J, the gap between germline ends came to 8 bases. There are 13 residues in the CDR3. CDR1 and CDR2 (germline): SGDLS, YYNGEE. The CDR3 sequence: CASSVDGAYEQYF. Here the CDR3 DNA reads TGTGCCAGCAGCGTCGACGGGGCCTACGAGCAGTACTTC.

The chain links TRBV7-9 to TRBJ2-7; possibly TRBD1 or TRBD2 for D (5 bases each). CDR3 length: 14 amino acids. Per germline, CDR1 SEHNR and CDR2 FQNEAQ (reference sequence). Trimming removed 4 bases from V and 3 bases from J, with 13 bases in between. CDR3 nucleotides: TGTGCCAGCAGCTCCTCGGGACCCCACTACGAGCAGTACTTC. This encodes CASSSSGPHYEQYF.

This clonotype was detected a few times. The chain employs TRBV29-1 and TRBJ1-1, with 8 bases fitting TRBD1. V lost 5 bases to trimming and J lost 4 bases; unmatched junction nucleotides: 9. The CDR3 has 14 residues. Germline values: CDR1 SQVTM, CDR2 ANQGSEA. The CDR3 region is CSVSARTGPTEAFF. For the CDR3, the DNA is TGCAGCGTTTCCGCCCGGACAGGGCCCACTGAAGCTTTCTTT. Full variable domain (outside the CDR3, taken from reference TRBV29-1 and TRBJ1-1): SAVISQKPSRDICQRGTSLTIQCQVDSQVTMMFWYRQQPGQSLTLIATANQGSEATYESGFVIDKFPISRPNLTFSTLTVSNMSPEDSSIYLCSVSARTGPTEAFFGQGTRLTVV.

The chain couples TRBV5-5 to TRBJ2-7, with 9 positions matching TRBD2. From germline, CDR1 is SGHKS and CDR2 YYEKEE (reference sequence). The CDR3 consists of 15 residues. V was pared by 0 bases and J by 6 bases, with 7 bases of the junction left unmatched. The CDR3 reads CASSLASGILFEQYF. The CDR3 bases are TGTGCCAGCAGCTTGGCTAGCGGGATCCTATTCGAGCAGTACTTC. Full variable domain (outside the CDR3, taken from reference TRBV5-5 and TRBJ2-7): DAGVTQSPTHLIKTRGQQVTLRCSPISGHKSVSWYQQVLGQGPQFIFQYYEKEERGRGNFPDRFSARQFPNYSSELNVNALLLGDSALYLCASSLASGILFEQYFGPGTRLTVT.

This clonotype was recorded only once. This chain links TRBV3-1 with TRBJ2-7, with a weak D call TRBD2 (5 bases). Trimming left V 1 base short and J 5 bases short, with 9 bases between. CDR1 is LGHDT, CDR2 YNNKEL, per germline (reference sequence). The CDR3 runs 13 residues. DNA of the CDR3: TGTGCCAGCAGCCAAGCTCTGAGGGACGAGCAGTACTTC. This translates into CASSQALRDEQYF.

This clonotype was detected a few times. The rearrangement uses TRBV4-3 and TRBJ2-2, with 16 bases identical to TRBD2. Germline V gene data show CDR1 as LGHNA and CDR2 as YSLEER. The CDR3 loop spans 18 amino acids. J lost 4 bases, V lost 4 bases, and 6 bases had no gene match. The CDR3 sequence is CASSRGLAGGPITGELFF. The CDR3 region has the DNA TGCGCCAGCAGCCGGGGACTAGCGGGAGGGCCGATCACCGGGGAGCTGTTTTTT.

As concerns this clonotype: An end of the junction differs from the germline gene, which may be a read error. The rearrangement joins TRBV5-1 to TRBJ2-1; maybe TRBD2 (7 bases). The CDR3 consists of 16 residues. Germline V gives CDR1 SGHRS, CDR2 YFSETQ. In DNA, the CDR3 is TGCGCCAGCAGCTTGGTTGGGGGGGCCTCCTGCAATGAGCAGTTCTTC. Encoded protein: CASSLVGGASCNEQFF.

This clonotype showed up just a few times. V gene TRBV7-9 combines with J gene TRBJ2-7; D perhaps matches TRBD1 (6 bases). Germline CDR1 is SEHNR and CDR2 is FQNEAQ (reference sequence). V was pared by 4 bases and J by 0 bases, with 19 bases between. This CDR3 is 17 amino acids long. The CDR3 is CASSWPDGTTSSYEQYF. CDR3 sequence (DNA): TGTGCCAGCAGCTGGCCAGATGGGACAACAAGCTCCTACGAGCAGTACTTC.

This chain connects TRBV5-6 to TRBJ2-5; 11 bases align to TRBD1. This CDR3 spans 16 amino acids. V shed 4 bases and J 4 bases; nucleotides not matched to a gene: 9. Germline lookup yields CDR1 SGHDT and CDR2 YYEEEE. CDR3 loop: CASSRGTGGVLETQYF. The DNA of the CDR3 is TGTGCCAGCAGCCGCGGGACAGGGGGTGTTTTAGAGACCCAGTACTTC.

There are a few counts of this clonotype. The chain combines TRBV12-3 or TRBV12-4 with TRBJ1-2; D is unclear. The V gene lost 2 bases and the J gene lost 1 base, with 8 bases spanning the gap. The CDR3 sequence is 14 residues long. The CDR3 reads CASSLTALNYGYTF. For the CDR3, the DNA is TGTGCCAGCAGTTTAACGGCCCTTAACTATGGCTACACCTTC.

This clonotype was seen more than once but under ten times. The rearrangement links TRBV6-1 to TRBJ2-1, with 7 bases aligning to TRBD2. With V trimmed by 4 bases and J by 1 base, 4 bases remained unmatched. This CDR3 contains 15 residues. CDR1 and CDR2 from the germline V gene are MNHNS and SASEGT. CDR3: CASSAGLPSYNEQFF. The CDR3 DNA sequence: TGTGCCAGCAGTGCGGGACTACCTTCCTACAATGAGCAGTTCTTC.

There are a few counts of this clonotype. The chain links TRBV3-1 to TRBJ2-7, with D unresolved. Trimming left V 0 bases short and J 3 bases short, with 9 bases between. The germline V gene encodes CDR1 LGHDT and CDR2 YNNKEL (reference sequence). The CDR3 extends over 14 amino acids. CDR3 nucleotides: TGTGCCAGCAGCCAAGAGGCCACCAACTACGAGCAGTACTTC. As protein: CASSQEATNYEQYF.

This clonotype has more than one count but fewer than ten. The chain links TRBV3-1 to TRBJ2-7; D is unclear. V was trimmed by 4 bases and J by 2 bases, leaving 15 bases between them. Germline loops: CDR1 LGHDT, CDR2 YNNKEL (reference sequence). The CDR3 has 15 residues. Here the CDR3 DNA reads TGTGCCAGCAGCCTTCAGTGGGATCCGACCTACGAGCAGTACTTC. Its translation: CASSLQWDPTYEQYF.

The chain couples TRBV5-1 to TRBJ1-1; tentative D call: TRBD1 (5 bases). CDR3 length: 14 residues. With 4 bases removed from V and 4 bases from J, the gap between germline ends came to 14 bases. The germline V gene has CDR1 SGHRS and CDR2 YFSETQ. CDR3 DNA sequence: TGCGCCAGCAGCCCGGGTCCCGGGGCCACTGAAGCTTTCTTT. It translates to CASSPGPGATEAFF.

This clonotype appeared a few times. The chain has TRBV2 and TRBJ2-1; TRBD2 might be the D (6 bases). This CDR3 is 10 amino acids long. Trimming pared 11 bases from V and 7 bases from J, leaving 9 bases between. The V gene's germline CDR1 is SNHLY and CDR2 FYNNEI. The CDR3 coding sequence is TGTGCCGGGGGGAGAAATGAGCAGTTCTTC. Translated, it gives CAGGRNEQFF.

This clonotype has only a few counts. The gene calls are TRBV20-1 and TRBJ1-1, with D uncertain. The CDR3 has 13 residues. The germline V gene encodes CDR1 DFQATT and CDR2 SNEGSKA (reference sequence). The ends were cut back, 2 bases at V and 5 bases at J, with 12 bases in the middle. The CDR3 coding sequence is TGCAGTGCTAGACTGAGTACAGAGACTGAAGCTTTCTTT. Its protein product is CSARLSTETEAFF.

In this sample, this clonotype turned up a few times. This chain links TRBV12-3 or TRBV12-4 with TRBJ2-1, with D hard to call. The germline V and J ends were trimmed by 6 bases and 10 bases, with 19 bases remaining between them. This CDR3 region has 14 residues. The CDR3, as DNA: TGTGCCAGCAGCCCCGGCAATAAGGGAAGGGAGCAGTTCTTC. Translating gives CASSPGNKGREQFF.

This clonotype was counted only a few times. The rearrangement uses TRBV12-3 or TRBV12-4 and TRBJ1-2, with D maybe TRBD1 (6 bases). This CDR3 spans 15 amino acids. The V end lost 5 bases, the J end lost 4 bases, and 17 bases lay between the germline ends. The CDR3 protein is CASSPWTAGGYGYTF. The CDR3 DNA follows: TGTGCCAGCAGTCCCTGGACAGCTGGAGGCTATGGCTACACCTTC.

This clonotype has just a few counts. CDR3 region: CASSYWLQGAAYEQYF. CDR3 nucleotide sequence: TGTGCCAGCAGTTACTGGCTTCAGGGGGCCGCCTACGAGCAGTACTTC. The V call is TRBV6-5, the J call TRBJ2-7, with 8 positions matching TRBD1. The CDR3 is 16 amino acids. V shed 1 base, J shed 2 bases, and the junction held 7 bases outside the gene matches. CDR1 is MNHEY, CDR2 SVGAGI, per germline.

The gene calls are TRBV11-2 and TRBJ2-5; D is unclear. Trimming took off 2 bases at V and 1 base at J, with 14 bases between the two ends. Germline values: CDR1 SGHAT, CDR2 FQNNGV. This CDR3 region has 16 residues. This CDR3 is CASSLSTAPFQETQYF. The CDR3 region has the DNA TGTGCCAGCAGCTTAAGCACAGCACCCTTCCAAGAGACCCAGTACTTC.

The chain carries TRBV4-1 and TRBJ2-7, with D tentatively TRBD2 (5 bases). CDR1 and CDR2 (germline): MGHRA, YSYEKL. This CDR3 is 12 amino acids long. Trimming pared 2 bases from V and 5 bases from J, leaving 7 bases between. The DNA for the CDR3 is TGCGCCAGCAGCCAAAACGGGGACGAGCAGTACTTC. It yields the protein CASSQNGDEQYF.

The rearrangement links TRBV15 to TRBJ2-3; no firm D call. V shed 7 bases and J shed 1 base, with 12 bases lying between them. This CDR3 has 14 residues. Germline CDR1 is LNHNV and CDR2 is YYDKDF (reference sequence). CDR3 sequence: CATTPRSGTDTQYF. The DNA of the CDR3 is TGTGCCACCACCCCGCGGAGCGGCACAGATACGCAGTATTTT. Filled out from reference TRBV15 and TRBJ2-3, the complete variable domain reads DAMVIQNPRYQVTQFGKPVTLSCSQTLNHNVMYWYQQKSSQAPKLLFHYYDKDFNNEADTPDNFQSRRPNTSFCFLDIRSPGLGDTAMYLCATTPRSGTDTQYFGPGTRLTVL.

This clonotype was observed a few times. The rearrangement joins TRBV29-1 to TRBJ2-7, with a possible D match to TRBD2 (6 bases). CDR3 length: 16 amino acids. Germline-derived CDR1 and CDR2 are SQVTM and ANQGSEA. The V end lost 1 base, the J end lost 2 bases, and 18 bases lay between the germline ends. This CDR3 is CSVEGPGSGAPYEQYF. The CDR3 DNA is TGCAGCGTTGAAGGGCCGGGTTCGGGAGCCCCCTACGAGCAGTACTTC.

This clonotype was recorded many times. This rearrangement joins TRBV24-1 to TRBJ2-1; no firm D call. CDR1 KGHDR and CDR2 SFDVKD come from the germline V gene. This CDR3 spans 13 amino acids. Trimming left V 3 bases short and J 8 bases short, with 10 bases between. CDR3 region: CATSDTLKDEQFF. The CDR3 nucleotides are TGTGCCACCAGTGATACCCTGAAGGATGAGCAGTTCTTC.

The rearrangement links TRBV9 to TRBJ1-2; 9 positions match TRBD1. The CDR3 covers 15 residues. Losses at the gene ends were 1 base for V and 8 bases for J; bases not matched to a gene: 9. CDR1 is SGDLS and CDR2 is YYNGEE in the germline V gene. The CDR3 protein is CASSVIGDRGTGYTF. The CDR3 DNA reads as TGTGCCAGCAGCGTAATCGGCGACAGGGGGACGGGCTACACCTTC. Full variable domain (rest looked up from reference TRBV9 and TRBJ1-2): DSGVTQTPKHLITATGQRVTLRCSPRSGDLSVYWYQQSLDQGLQFLIQYYNGEERAKGNILERFSAQQFPDLHSELNLSSLELGDSALYFCASSVIGDRGTGYTFGSGTRLTVV.

V is TRBV29-1 and J is TRBJ1-2; D is ambiguous. The CDR3 extends over 11 amino acids. Deletions cut 4 bases from V and 5 bases from J, with 8 bases between. CDR1 is SQVTM, CDR2 ANQGSEA, per germline. Written as DNA, the CDR3 is TGCAGCGTTGGAAGGAATTATGGCTACACCTTC. It yields the protein CSVGRNYGYTF.

The chain carries TRBV4-3 and TRBJ2-2, with TRBD1 identical over 7 bases. The germline gives CDR1 LGHNA, CDR2 YSLEER. Trimming at V came to 1 base and at J to 4 bases, leaving 3 bases not matched to a gene. The CDR3 spans 15 residues. CDR3 in amino acids: CASSQGQGPTGELFF. The DNA of the CDR3 is TGCGCCAGCAGCCAAGGACAGGGCCCCACCGGGGAGCTGTTTTTT.

This clonotype was recorded a few times. V and J are TRBV10-3 and TRBJ2-5, with TRBD1 identical over 7 bases. This CDR3 has 15 amino acids. CDR1 and CDR2 from the germline V gene are ENHRY and SYGVKD. The junction had 5 bases not matched to a gene; V was cut back by 3 bases and J by 1 base. This CDR3 reads CAISEARGTQETQYF. The CDR3 DNA follows: TGTGCCATCAGTGAAGCCAGGGGGACCCAAGAGACCCAGTACTTC.